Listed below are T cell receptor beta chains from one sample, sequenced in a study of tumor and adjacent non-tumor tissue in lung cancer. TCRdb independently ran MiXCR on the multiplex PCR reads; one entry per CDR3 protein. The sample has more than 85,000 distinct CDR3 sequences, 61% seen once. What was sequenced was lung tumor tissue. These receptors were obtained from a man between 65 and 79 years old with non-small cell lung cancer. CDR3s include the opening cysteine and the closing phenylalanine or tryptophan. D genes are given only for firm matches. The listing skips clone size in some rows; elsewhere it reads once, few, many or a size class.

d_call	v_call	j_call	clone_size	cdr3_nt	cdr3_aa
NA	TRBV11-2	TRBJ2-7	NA	TGTGCCAGCAGCACAGTGGCAGGACGTGACGAGCAGTACTTC	CASSTVAGRDEQYF
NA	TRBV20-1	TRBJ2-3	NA	TGCAGTGCTATCGTCGGGGCAGGCGTTACAGATACGCAGTATTTT	CSAIVGAGVTDTQYF
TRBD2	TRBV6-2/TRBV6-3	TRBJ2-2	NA	TGTGCCAGCAGTTACCAGCGGGGGGATACCAGGGAGCTGTTTTTT	CASSYQRGDTRELFF
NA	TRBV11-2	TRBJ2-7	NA	TGTGCCAGCAGTCCCACAGGATACGACCAGTACTTC	CASSPTGYDQYF
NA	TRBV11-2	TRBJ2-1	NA	TGTACCAGCAGCCTAGCCCGACGGGTCGGAGGGCAGGACAATGAGCAGTTCTTC	CTSSLARRVGGQDNEQFF
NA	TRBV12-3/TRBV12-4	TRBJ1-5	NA	TGTACCAGCAGTGACCGGATGAGGAATCAGCCACAGCATTTT	CTSSDRMRNQPQHF
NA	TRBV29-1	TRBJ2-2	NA	TGCAGCGCCCGGCGCATAGGGGGATGGAACACCGGAGAGCTGTTTTTT	CSARRIGGWNTGELFF
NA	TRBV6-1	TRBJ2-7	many	TGTGCCAGCACCTCCGGCGGGGTAGCGACGTACTTC	CASTSGGVATYF
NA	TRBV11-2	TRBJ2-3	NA	TGTGCCAGCAGCGCAGACACGCGTGATACGAAGTATTTT	CASSADTRDTKYF
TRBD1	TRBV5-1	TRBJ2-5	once	TGCGCCAGCAGCTTGGGCCGGGACAGGGTTTCTCTTGAGACCCAGTACTTC	CASSLGRDRVSLETQYF
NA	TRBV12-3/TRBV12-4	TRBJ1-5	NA	TGTGCCAGCAGTTTCACGGGGGGCTCTCAACCCCAGCATTTT	CASSFTGGSQPQHF
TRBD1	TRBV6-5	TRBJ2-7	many	TGTGCCAGCAGCCCCCTCTGGGACAGGCCCTACGAGCAGTACTTC	CASSPLWDRPYEQYF
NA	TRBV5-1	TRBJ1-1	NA	TGCGCCAGCAGCCCCTGGGTCAGTAACACTGAAGCTTTCTTT	CASSPWVSNTEAFF
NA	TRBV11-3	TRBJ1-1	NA	TGTGCCAGCAGCCGCAGCGGGACAATCATGAATACTGAAGCTTTCTTT	CASSRSGTIMNTEAFF
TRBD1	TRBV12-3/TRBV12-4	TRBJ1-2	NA	TGTGCCAGCAATTTAGCGCCAGGGGGCTATGGCTACACCTTC	CASNLAPGGYGYTF
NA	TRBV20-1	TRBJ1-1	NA	TGCAGTGCTAGTTTGAGTTTCTCTGAAGCTTTATTT	CSASLSFSEALF
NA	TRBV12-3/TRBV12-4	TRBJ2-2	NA	TGTGCCAGCAGTTTATTGAACACCGAGGATCTGTTTTTT	CASSLLNTEDLFF
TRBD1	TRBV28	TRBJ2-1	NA	TGTGCCAGCAGTTTAACAGGACAGGGGAATGAGCAGTTCTTC	CASSLTGQGNEQFF
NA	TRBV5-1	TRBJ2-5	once	TGCGCCAGCAGCTTTTCTGGTAGTTTAGGCCAGTACTTC	CASSFSGSLGQYF
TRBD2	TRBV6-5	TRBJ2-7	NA	TGTGCCAGCAGTTACCGAATATCTCCCGGGGGGTCCAAGCAGTACTTC	CASSYRISPGGSKQYF
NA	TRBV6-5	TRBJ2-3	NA	TGTGCCAGCAGTTACTCGACGGCGGCGAGAGTTAACACAGATACGCAGTATTTT	CASSYSTAARVNTDTQYF
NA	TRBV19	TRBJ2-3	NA	TGTGCCAGTAGTATTGGAGGGGACGCAGATACGCAGTATTTT	CASSIGGDADTQYF
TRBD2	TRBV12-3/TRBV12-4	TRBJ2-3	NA	TGTGCCAGCAGTTTACGCGGGAGGGCTCGCTCAGACACGCAATATTTT	CASSLRGRARSDTQYF
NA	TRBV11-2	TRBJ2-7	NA	TGTGCCAGCAACCCGAAGGGTGGGCGCTACGAGCAGTACTTC	CASNPKGGRYEQYF
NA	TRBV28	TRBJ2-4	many	TGTGCCAGCAGTTTATGGGGGAACATTCAGTACTTC	CASSLWGNIQYF
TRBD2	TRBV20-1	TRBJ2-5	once	TGCAGTGCTAGAGATCTAGCGGGCGAGACCCTGTACTTC	CSARDLAGETLYF
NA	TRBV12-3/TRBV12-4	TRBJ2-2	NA	TGTGCCAGCAATTCTAAAAGGATTAGCACCTACACCGGGGAGCTGTTTTTT	CASNSKRISTYTGELFF
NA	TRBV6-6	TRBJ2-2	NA	TGTGCCAGCAGTCACTTTCAGGAGGGCACAGGGGAGCTGTTTTTT	CASSHFQEGTGELFF
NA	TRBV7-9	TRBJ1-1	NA	TGTGCCAGCAGCTTAATTCGCAGTACCTTGAACATTGAAGCTTTCTTT	CASSLIRSTLNIEAFF
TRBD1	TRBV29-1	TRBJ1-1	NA	TGCAGCGGCGGACAGGGAGGAGACACTGAGGCTTTCTTT	CSGGQGGDTEAFF
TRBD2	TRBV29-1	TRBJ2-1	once	TGCGCACACTACCAGACTGGCGGGAGGGAGCAATTCTTC	CAHYQTGGREQFF
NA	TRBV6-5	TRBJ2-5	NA	TGTACCAGCACTAATCGGCTGGAAGAGACCCAGTATTTC	CTSTNRLEETQYF
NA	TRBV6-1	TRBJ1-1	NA	TGTGCCAGCATTATTACAGGGAACGCTGAAGCATTATTT	CASIITGNAEALF
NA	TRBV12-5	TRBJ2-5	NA	TGTGCTAGTGGCCGGGGGAGAGTACTACAAGAGACCCAGTGCTTC	CASGRGRVLQETQCF
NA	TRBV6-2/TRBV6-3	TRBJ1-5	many	TGTGCCAGCAGTTACTACGGAGATCAGCCCCAGCATTTT	CASSYYGDQPQHF
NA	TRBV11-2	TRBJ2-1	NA	TGTGCCAGCAGCTCCAGGATAGGCCAGTCCTACAATGAGCAGTTATTC	CASSSRIGQSYNEQLF
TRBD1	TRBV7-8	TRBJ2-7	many	TGTGCCAGCAGCTCGAATCGGCCGGGACAGGGACTCTACGAGCAGTACTTC	CASSSNRPGQGLYEQYF
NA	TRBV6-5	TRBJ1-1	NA	TGTGCCAGCAGTCCTATGAGATACACTGAAGCTTTCTTT	CASSPMRYTEAFF
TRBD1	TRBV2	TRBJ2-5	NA	TGTGACAGGAGCACCCAGGGGACAGTCGAGGGGGAGACCCAGTACTTC	CDRSTQGTVEGETQYF
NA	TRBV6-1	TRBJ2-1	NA	TGTGCCAGCAGTGAACAGTCGCATAGTGAGCAGTTCTTC	CASSEQSHSEQFF
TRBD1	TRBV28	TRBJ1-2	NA	TGTGCCATCAGTTCTCCGGGACAGGCGGCTTATCCCTATGGCTACACCTTC	CAISSPGQAAYPYGYTF
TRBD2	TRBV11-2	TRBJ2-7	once	TGTGTCAGGAGCACCGGACTAGGCTCCTACGAGCAGTACTTC	CVRSTGLGSYEQYF
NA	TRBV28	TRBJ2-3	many	TGTGCCAGCGCGCCGCATTGGGATACGCAGTATTTT	CASAPHWDTQYF
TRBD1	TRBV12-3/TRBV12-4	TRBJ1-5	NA	TGTGCCAGCAGCACACGGCGGCAGGGGGTTTCTAGCAATCAGCCCCAGCATTTT	CASSTRRQGVSSNQPQHF
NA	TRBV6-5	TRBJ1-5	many	TGTGCCAGCAGTCCAACCGCCGGGGTGCAGAGCAATCAGCCCCAGCATTTT	CASSPTAGVQSNQPQHF
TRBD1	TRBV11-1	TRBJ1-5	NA	TGTGCCAGCAGCACCGGGACAGGGAGATATCAGCCCCAGCATTTT	CASSTGTGRYQPQHF
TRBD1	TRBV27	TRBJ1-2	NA	TGTGCCAGCAGTTTATCTCAGGGGGCGATCACTAGCGGCTACACCTTC	CASSLSQGAITSGYTF
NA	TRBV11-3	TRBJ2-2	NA	TGTGCCAGCAGCTTAGGGACGTCCGCCGGGGAGGCGTTTTTT	CASSLGTSAGEAFF
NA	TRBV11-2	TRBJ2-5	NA	TGTGCCAGCAGCTTAGGACTCGCCTGGCATGAGACCCAATACTTC	CASSLGLAWHETQYF
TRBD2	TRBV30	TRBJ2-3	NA	TGTGCCTGTAGCACTAGCGGGGATACGCAGTATTTT	CACSTSGDTQYF
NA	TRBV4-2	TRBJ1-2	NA	TGTGCCAGCAGCCACCTAACAGAGGATAACTATGGCTACACCTTC	CASSHLTEDNYGYTF
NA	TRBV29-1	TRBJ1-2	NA	TGCAGCGTTGAGCCTATGACATGGGGAGATGGTTACACCTTC	CSVEPMTWGDGYTF
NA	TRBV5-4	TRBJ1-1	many	TGTGCCAGCAGGCCTCCAGGGGCGGGCACTGAAGCTTTCTTT	CASRPPGAGTEAFF
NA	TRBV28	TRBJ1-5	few	TGTGCCAGCAGCACCGGGCAGGGAAGGGATCAGCCCCAGCATTTT	CASSTGQGRDQPQHF